The source of this TCR beta chain is a study of regulatory T cells in long-lasting Graves disease. This clonotype was detected many times. Its antigen is undetermined. With iRepertoire HTBI primers and Arm-PCR of CDR3 regions, TCR beta libraries were built. MiXCR, run by TCRdb on the multiplex PCR reads, gives a single entry per CDR3 protein. Of over 200,000 distinct CDR3 sequences listed, about 20% are singletons. Study-level points and caveats: TRBV28 was favored in persistent disease, as were TRBJ1-2 and TRBJ2-5. TCR diversity in persistent Graves' patients was below that of newly diagnosed ones.

The time point is: newly diagnosed GD, antithyroid drugs for less than 3 months. TCR sequences were obtained from RNA taken from PBMCs. CDR1 is SGHVS and CDR2 is FNYEAQ in the germline V gene. CDR3 length: 13 amino acids. V shed 1 base and J shed 6 bases, with 10 bases lying between them. Separately, the same data were catalogued under a study of T cells in Graves' hyperthyroidism and ophthalmopathy. That study reports: Most expanded thyroid clonotypes above 0.001 recurred in blood.

The receptor's source is a woman under 40 with Graves disease. The chain uses TRBV7-6 and TRBJ2-7; unclear D gene. The specimen comprised peripheral blood mononuclear cells (PBMCs), sampled at new diagnosis, from a patient treated with antithyroid drugs. Written as DNA, the CDR3 is TGTGCCAGCAGCTTAGGGGCTAGGTCCGAGCAGTACTTC. Amino acids: CASSLGARSEQYF.